This section outlines one T cell receptor (beta chain) sequence together with its context. The germline CDR1 and CDR2 sequences are SGHRS and YFSETQ. The CDR3 has 14 residues. The V and J ends lost 4 bases and 4 bases, in that order; junction bases with no gene match: 6. These data originate in a study of blood T cell repertoires in COVID-19. Original processing notes: Reference gene primer amplification in the assay estimated nucleated cell counts. Repertoires were generated with immunoSEQ multiplex PCR, while TCRdb's copy carries only in-frame clones and drops some. V and J calls and clone size are those listed in that table; D and trimming were worked out from the DNA. The sample has under 300,000 clones, roughly 89% seen once; the top ten hold less than 0.95%.

The rearrangement uses TRBV5-1 and TRBJ2-3, with TRBD2 identical over 7 bases. This TCR came from a woman between 35 and 50 years old who had recovered from COVID-19. The specimen sequenced was peripheral blood. This chain's CDR3 is CASSPQTSSDTQYF. DNA of the CDR3: TGCGCCAGCAGCCCCCAGACTAGCTCAGATACGCAGTATTTT. The entire variable domain, with the rest obtained from reference TRBV5-1 and TRBJ2-3, is as follows: KAGVTQTPRYLIKTRGQQVTLSCSPISGHRSVSWYQQTPGQGLQFLFEYFSETQRNKGNFPGRFSGRQFSNSRSEMNVSTLELGDSALYLCASSPQTSSDTQYFGPGTRLTVL.